The rows below give T cell receptor beta chains drawn from one sample of a study of blood T cells in healthy people across ages. One entry per CDR3 protein, called by TCRdb with MiXCR from the 5' RACE reads. The sample includes 600,000 to 1,000,000 distinct CDR3 sequences, 20% to 30% of them seen just once. The same sample was also used in a study of T cells of mothers and their children.

Sequencing used blood. These receptor sequences come from a boy aged 10-17 years in good health. Both conserved end residues are part of each CDR3. D genes are given only for firm matches. Only some rows state a clone size, as once, few, many or a class for expanded clones.

J: TRBJ2-1; V: TRBV6-6; size: few; D: .; DNA: TGTGCCAGCAGTTACCCCGGGATTTACAATGAGCAGTTCTTC; CDR3: CASSYPGIYNEQFF
J: TRBJ2-1; V: TRBV20-1; size: .; D: TRBD2; DNA: TGCAGTGCTAGAGAGGTTATACTAGCGGGGTCCTACAATGAGCAGTTCTTC; CDR3: CSAREVILAGSYNEQFF
J: TRBJ2-5; V: TRBV12-3/TRBV12-4; size: few; D: TRBD1; DNA: TGTGCCAGCAGACTCGTTAAATCCGGGACAGGGGGCGGAGAGACCCAGTACTTC; CDR3: CASRLVKSGTGGGETQYF
J: TRBJ2-7; V: TRBV20-1; size: few; D: TRBD1; DNA: TGCAGTGCTATGACCCTATCGACAGGGACCCTCTCCTACGAGCAGTACTTC; CDR3: CSAMTLSTGTLSYEQYF
J: TRBJ2-7; V: TRBV2; size: .; D: TRBD2; DNA: TGTGCCAGCAGTGGGGGACTAGCGAGGGGCGAGCAGTACTTC; CDR3: CASSGGLARGEQYF
J: TRBJ1-1; V: TRBV6-2/TRBV6-3; size: few; D: TRBD1; DNA: TGTGCCAGCAGCCGCGGACAGGGGGCTGAGGCTTTCTTT; CDR3: CASSRGQGAEAFF
J: TRBJ2-7; V: TRBV15; size: .; D: .; DNA: TGTGCCACCAGCAGAGATCGGAACGGGGACGAGCAGTACTTC; CDR3: CATSRDRNGDEQYF
J: TRBJ2-7; V: TRBV7-6; size: few; D: .; DNA: TGTGCCAGCAGCTTAGTGGCAGAAGGCGAGCAGTACTTC; CDR3: CASSLVAEGEQYF
J: TRBJ2-5; V: TRBV9; size: .; D: .; DNA: TGTGCCAGCAGCGTAGCAGGGTTTCGAGAGACCCAGTACTTC; CDR3: CASSVAGFRETQYF
J: TRBJ1-1; V: TRBV7-3; size: .; D: .; DNA: TGTGCCAGCAGCTTAGCACCGGGATCCCAAAGAACGAACACTGAAGCTTTCTTT; CDR3: CASSLAPGSQRTNTEAFF
J: TRBJ2-2; V: TRBV20-1; size: few; D: .; DNA: TGCAGTGCTCCGGGGGACACCGGGGAGCTGTTTTTT; CDR3: CSAPGDTGELFF
J: TRBJ2-5; V: TRBV4-2; size: .; D: TRBD2; DNA: TGTGCCAGCAGCCAGATGACTAGCGATACGGAGACCCAGTACTTC; CDR3: CASSQMTSDTETQYF
J: TRBJ2-1; V: TRBV28; size: .; D: TRBD2; DNA: TGTGCCAGCAGTCCATTCGGGACTAGCGGGAACAATGAGCAGTTCTTC; CDR3: CASSPFGTSGNNEQFF
J: TRBJ1-6; V: TRBV6-1; size: .; D: .; DNA: TGTGCCAGCAGCGAGAGGGAGGGATCAGGTTCATCCCTCCACTTT; CDR3: CASSEREGSGSSLHF
J: TRBJ2-7; V: TRBV28; size: few; D: .; DNA: TGTGCCAGCAGTCCGACCATTTACTCCTACGAGCAGTACTTC; CDR3: CASSPTIYSYEQYF
J: TRBJ1-5; V: TRBV27; size: .; D: .; DNA: TGTGCCAGCATCGACACTATGGGCCGTCAGCCCCAGCATTTT; CDR3: CASIDTMGRQPQHF
J: TRBJ2-5; V: TRBV4-3; size: .; D: TRBD1; DNA: TGCGCCAGCAGCCAAGATCTTGCAGGGGGCGCGGAGACCCAGTACTTC; CDR3: CASSQDLAGGAETQYF
J: TRBJ2-1; V: TRBV7-2; size: few; D: .; DNA: TGTGCCAGCAGCCCCGCGGTGGGGTACAATGAGCAGTTCTTC; CDR3: CASSPAVGYNEQFF
J: TRBJ2-3; V: TRBV12-3/TRBV12-4; size: .; D: .; DNA: TGTGCCAGCAGTTTGTCAAAGTCCCGCACAGATACGCAGTATTTT; CDR3: CASSLSKSRTDTQYF
J: TRBJ1-1; V: TRBV28; size: .; D: .; DNA: TGTGCCAGCAGTCCTCAGGAAGTCCCCACCGGAGAAGCTTTCTTT; CDR3: CASSPQEVPTGEAFF
J: TRBJ2-5; V: TRBV29-1; size: .; D: TRBD1; DNA: TGCAGCGTTGAAGATAGACAGGGGGGAACGAAGACCCAGTACTTC; CDR3: CSVEDRQGGTKTQYF
J: TRBJ2-7; V: TRBV20-1; size: few; D: .; DNA: TGCAGTGTTGCGGACGAGCAGTACTTC; CDR3: CSVADEQYF
J: TRBJ2-1; V: TRBV20-1; size: .; D: .; DNA: TGCAGTGCCCACCAAAAAGGGAGCTCCTACAATGAGCAGTTCTTC; CDR3: CSAHQKGSSYNEQFF
J: TRBJ1-4; V: TRBV6-6; size: few; D: TRBD1; DNA: TGTGCCAGCAGGACAGGGGGTGCAACTAATGAAAAACTGTTTTTT; CDR3: CASRTGGATNEKLFF
J: TRBJ2-7; V: TRBV7-9; size: .; D: .; DNA: TGCGCCAGCAGCTTAGCGATCCGGCCCTACGAGCAGTACTTC; CDR3: CASSLAIRPYEQYF
J: TRBJ1-2; V: TRBV2; size: few; D: TRBD1; DNA: TGTGCCAGCAGTGATCCCGCAGGGGGCGATAATGGCTACACCTTC; CDR3: CASSDPAGGDNGYTF
J: TRBJ2-1; V: TRBV20-1; size: .; D: .; DNA: TGCAGTGCTAGAAGACAGGTTGGAGGGAATGAGCAGTTCTTC; CDR3: CSARRQVGGNEQFF